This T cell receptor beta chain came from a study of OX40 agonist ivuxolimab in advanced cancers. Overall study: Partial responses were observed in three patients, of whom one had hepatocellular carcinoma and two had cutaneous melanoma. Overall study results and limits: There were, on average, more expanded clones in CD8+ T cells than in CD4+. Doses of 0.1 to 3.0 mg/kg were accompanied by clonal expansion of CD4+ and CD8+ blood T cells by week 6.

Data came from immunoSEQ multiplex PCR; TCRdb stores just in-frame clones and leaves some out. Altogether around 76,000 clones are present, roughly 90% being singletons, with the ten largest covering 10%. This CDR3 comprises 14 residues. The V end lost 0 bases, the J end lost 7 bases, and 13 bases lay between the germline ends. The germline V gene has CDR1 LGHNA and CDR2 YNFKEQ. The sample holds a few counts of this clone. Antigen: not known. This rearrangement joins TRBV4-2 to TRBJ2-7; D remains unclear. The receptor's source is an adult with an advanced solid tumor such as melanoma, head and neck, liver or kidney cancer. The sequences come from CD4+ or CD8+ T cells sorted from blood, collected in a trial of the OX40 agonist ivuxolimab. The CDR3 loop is CASSQDRTLVEQYF. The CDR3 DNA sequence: TGTGCCAGCAGCCAAGATAGGACGCTAGTTGAGCAGTACTTC.